The 7 T cell receptor beta chains in this list originate from one sample, sequenced in a study of cytomegalovirus exposure and HLA in healthy donors. The PCR ran on 60 Vbeta and 13 Jbeta primers. Repertoires were generated with immunoSEQ multiplex PCR, while TCRdb's copy carries only in-frame clones and drops some. The sample has under 200,000 clones; around 74% are singletons. Sequenced material: PBMCs. These TCRs come from a man aged 18 to 30 in good health and CMV-seronegative.

The chain is built from TRBV2 and TRBJ1-4; 8 bases align to TRBD1. Germline lookup yields CDR1 SNHLY and CDR2 FYNNEI. The CDR3 has 14 residues. The junction had 6 bases not matched to a gene; V was cut back by 7 bases and J by 5 bases. The CDR3 nucleotides are TGTGCCAGCAACTCCGGGACAGGAAATGAAAAACTGTTTTTT. Protein: CASNSGTGNEKLFF.

The V and J genes are TRBV27 and TRBJ1-5, with TRBD1 identical over 7 bases. The CDR3 is 14 residues long. After removal of 8 bases from V and 5 bases from J, the junction contained 9 bases not matched to a gene. Looked up from germline, CDR1 is MNHEY and CDR2 is SMNVEV (reference sequence). CDR3: CASGPRGWDQPQHF. The CDR3 coding sequence is TGTGCCAGCGGCCCCAGGGGGTGGGATCAGCCCCAGCATTTT.

This clone has a single count. The V gene is TRBV6-1, the J gene TRBJ2-5; tentative D call: TRBD2 (6 bases). The germline V gene encodes CDR1 MNHNS and CDR2 SASEGT. Deletions cut 2 bases from V and 7 bases from J, with 11 bases between. This CDR3 contains 13 residues. Here the CDR3 reads CASSESGVLTQYF. CDR3 bases: TGTGCCAGCAGTGAATCGGGGGTATTGACCCAGTACTTC.

The V gene is TRBV18, the J gene TRBJ2-5, with 13 bases identical to TRBD2. V dropped 6 bases and J dropped 4; count of bases not matched to a gene: 5. Germline V CDR1 and CDR2: KGHSH, LQKENI. The CDR3 has 15 amino acids. The CDR3 bases are TGTGCCAGCTCCCCCGGGACTAGCGGGACAGAGACCCAGTACTTC. Amino acid sequence: CASSPGTSGTETQYF.

The sample holds a few counts of this clone. J is TRBJ2-1 and V is TRBV9; D possibly corresponds to TRBD2 (7 bases). CDR1 and CDR2 (germline): SGDLS, YYNGEE. This CDR3 comprises 16 residues. The V end lost 6 bases, the J end lost 1 base, and 17 bases lay between the germline ends. CDR3 loop: CASTPGGRVSYNEQFF. For the CDR3, the DNA is TGTGCCAGCACCCCGGGGGGCAGGGTGTCCTACAATGAGCAGTTCTTC.

This sequence joins TRBV27 and TRBJ2-7; 15 bases are shared with TRBD2. This CDR3 is built from 17 residues. Per germline, CDR1 MNHEY and CDR2 SMNVEV (reference sequence). The J segment lost 2 bases and the V segment lost 6 bases, leaving 8 bases of the junction unmatched. The CDR3 DNA follows: TGTGCCAGCAGCCAGGGACTAGCGGGAGGCTGGGCCTACGAGCAGTACTTC. Its protein product is CASSQGLAGGWAYEQYF.

The sample holds one count of this clone. The chain joins TRBV6-1 to TRBJ1-2; 8 bases agree with TRBD1. Germline lookup yields CDR1 MNHNS and CDR2 SASEGT. The CDR3 contains 14 residues. J was trimmed by 5 bases and V by 7 bases; bases with no gene match: 9. CDR3 sequence (DNA): TGTGCCAGCACCCCGGGACAGGCGGTTTATGGCTACACCTTC. Residues: CASTPGQAVYGYTF.